The text below deals with one T cell receptor beta chain. The antigen is undetermined. This record belongs to a study of OX40 agonist ivuxolimab in advanced cancers. Broader study findings: There were, on average, more expanded clones in CD8+ T cells than in CD4+. Antigens targeted by the expanded peripheral T cells were not determined.

Germline V CDR1 and CDR2: DFQATT, SNEGSKA (reference sequence). This CDR3 contains 11 residues. V was shortened by 1 base and J by 12 bases, with 10 bases between the two germline ends. The method was immunoSEQ multiplex PCR; TCRdb's version includes in-frame clones alone and lacks a portion of them. The data contain about 73,000 clones, approximately 90% of them seen just once; the ten biggest clones take up around 0.4%. The sample here was CD4+ or CD8+ T cells sorted from blood, taken in a trial of the OX40 agonist ivuxolimab. V is TRBV20-1 and J is TRBJ2-4; no clear D gene. This clonotype was sampled from an adult with an advanced solid tumor such as melanoma, head and neck, liver or kidney cancer. CDR3 DNA: TGCAGTGCTAGAGTCGAGCCTTATCAGTACTTC. Translation gives CSARVEPYQYF.